These 7 T cell receptor beta chains were sequenced from one sample in a study of cytomegalovirus exposure and HLA in healthy donors. The PCR ran on 60 Vbeta and 13 Jbeta primers. Some clones are missing from TCRdb's copy, which holds only in-frame ones; the method was immunoSEQ multiplex PCR. This sample yields some 110,000 clones, of which roughly 70% are seen a single time; approximately 0.9% belongs to the top ten. The source material was PBMCs. Receptor source: a woman aged 25 to 39 in good health and CMV-seronegative.

This clone was counted a few times. In DNA form, the CDR3 reads TGTGCCAGCAGCGTAGGGCCAGTTAACAACTATGGCTACACCTTC. This encodes CASSVGPVNNYGYTF. The chain uses TRBV9 and TRBJ1-2; D remains unclear. CDR3 length: 15 residues. V was shortened by 0 bases and J by 2 bases, with 11 bases between the two germline ends. Germline V gene data show CDR1 as SGDLS and CDR2 as YYNGEE. Supplemented by reference TRBV9 and TRBJ1-2, the full variable domain reads DSGVTQTPKHLITATGQRVTLRCSPRSGDLSVYWYQQSLDQGLQFLIQYYNGEERAKGNILERFSAQQFPDLHSELNLSSLELGDSALYFCASSVGPVNNYGYTFGSGTRLTVV.

This chain joins TRBV5-1 and TRBJ2-2, with TRBD1 identical over 9 bases. The V and J ends lost 0 bases and 3 bases, in that order; junction bases with no gene match: 3. This CDR3 contains 16 residues. Germline V CDR1 and CDR2: SGHRS, YFSETQ. The CDR3 protein is CASSLGGQGYTGELFF. The CDR3 DNA reads TGCGCCAGCAGCTTGGGCGGACAGGGGTACACCGGGGAGCTGTTTTTT. The variable domain in full, with the rest retrieved from reference TRBV5-1 and TRBJ2-2, is KAGVTQTPRYLIKTRGQQVTLSCSPISGHRSVSWYQQTPGQGLQFLFEYFSETQRNKGNFPGRFSGRQFSNSRSEMNVSTLELGDSALYLCASSLGGQGYTGELFFGEGSRLTVL.

The CDR3 nucleotides are TGTGCCAGCAGCTTAGGGACAGTCAACACTGAAGCTTTCTTT. This encodes CASSLGTVNTEAFF. The rearrangement links TRBV7-3 to TRBJ1-1, with TRBD1 matching 7 bases. V lost 2 bases to trimming and J lost 2 bases; unmatched junction nucleotides: 2. The CDR3 is 14 amino acids. Germline loops: CDR1 SGHTA, CDR2 FQGTGA. The complete variable domain, with remaining parts taken from reference TRBV7-3 and TRBJ1-1, reads GAGVSQTPSNKVTEKGKYVELRCDPISGHTALYWYRQSLGQGPEFLIYFQGTGAADDSGLPNDRFFAVRPEGSVSTLKIQRTERGDSAVYLCASSLGTVNTEAFFGQGTRLTVV.

The J gene is TRBJ2-7, the V gene TRBV5-1; 10 bases are shared with TRBD2. CDR1 SGHRS and CDR2 YFSETQ come from the germline V gene. V lost 1 base to trimming and J lost 3 bases; unmatched junction nucleotides: 1. The CDR3 loop spans 14 amino acids. The CDR3 loop reads CASSLTSGVYEQYF. The DNA of the CDR3 is TGCGCCAGCAGCTTGACTAGCGGGGTCTACGAGCAGTACTTC.

The rearrangement joins TRBV4-3 to TRBJ1-4; 7 bases are a match to TRBD1. CDR3 length equals 16 residues. The trim removed 3 bases at V and 5 bases at J, leaving 9 bases unmatched. Per the germline V gene, CDR1 is LGHNA and CDR2 is YSLEER. The CDR3 protein is CASSHLIRGANEKLFF. The CDR3, as DNA: TGCGCCAGCAGCCACCTTATCAGGGGGGCGAATGAAAAACTGTTTTTT.

This clone was recorded a few times. The rearrangement links TRBV11-2 to TRBJ1-1; 10 bases match TRBD1. This CDR3 is built from 13 residues. The J segment lost 6 bases and the V segment lost 5 bases, leaving 3 bases of the junction unmatched. CDR1 is SGHAT, CDR2 FQNNGV, per germline. CDR3 loop: CASSPGTGAEAFF. CDR3 DNA sequence: TGTGCCAGCAGCCCCGGGACAGGGGCTGAAGCTTTCTTT.

This sequence joins TRBV5-6 and TRBJ1-2; 9 nucleotides align to TRBD1. Trimming cost V 0 bases and J 8 bases; bases outside gene matches: 5. Looked up from germline, CDR1 is SGHDT and CDR2 is YYEEEE. The CDR3 runs to 14 residues. For the CDR3, the DNA is TGTGCCAGCAGCTTGGAACAGGGGGCTGGGGGCTACACCTTC. This codes for CASSLEQGAGGYTF.